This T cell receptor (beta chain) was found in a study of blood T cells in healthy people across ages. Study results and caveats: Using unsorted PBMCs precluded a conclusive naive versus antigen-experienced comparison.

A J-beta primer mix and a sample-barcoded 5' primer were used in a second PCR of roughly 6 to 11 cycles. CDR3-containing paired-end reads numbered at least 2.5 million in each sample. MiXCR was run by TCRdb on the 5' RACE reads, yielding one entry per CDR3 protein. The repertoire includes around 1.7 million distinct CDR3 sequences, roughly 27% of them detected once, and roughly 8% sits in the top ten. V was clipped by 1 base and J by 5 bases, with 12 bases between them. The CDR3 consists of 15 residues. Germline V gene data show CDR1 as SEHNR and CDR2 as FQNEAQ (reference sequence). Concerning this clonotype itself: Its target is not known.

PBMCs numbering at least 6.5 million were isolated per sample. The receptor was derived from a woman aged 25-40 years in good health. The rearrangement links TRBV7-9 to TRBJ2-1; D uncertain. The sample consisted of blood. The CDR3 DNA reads TGTGCCAGCAGCTTAGGTGCGAATAGGGACAATGAGCAGTTCTTC. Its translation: CASSLGANRDNEQFF.